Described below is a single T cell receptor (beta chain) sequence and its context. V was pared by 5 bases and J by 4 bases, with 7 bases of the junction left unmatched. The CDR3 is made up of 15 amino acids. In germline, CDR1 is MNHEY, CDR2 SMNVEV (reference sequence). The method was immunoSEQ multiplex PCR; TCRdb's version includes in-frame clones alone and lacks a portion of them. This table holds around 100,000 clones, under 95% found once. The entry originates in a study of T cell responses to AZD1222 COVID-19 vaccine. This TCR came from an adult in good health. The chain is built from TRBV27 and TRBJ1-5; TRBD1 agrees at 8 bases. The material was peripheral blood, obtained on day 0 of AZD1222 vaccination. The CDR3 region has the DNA TGTGCCAGCAGTGCGGACAGGGTCGGAAATCAGCCCCAGCATTTT. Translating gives CASSADRVGNQPQHF.